These T cell receptor beta chains were read from a single sample in a study of Ad26.COV2.S vaccination and SARS-CoV-2 variants. Assay: immunoSEQ multiplex PCR; the TCRdb copy retains only in-frame clones and omits some. This sample carries roughly 500,000 clones, roughly nine tenths of them seen once, and the ten largest clones take around 13%. Source: peripheral blood, taken in a trial of Ad26.COV2.S vaccine versus placebo. These receptors all come from a person aged 18-60 years who received the Ad26.COV2.S COVID-19 vaccine or a placebo. The CDR3 runs from the conserved cysteine through the conserved F or W. A D gene is named only where the DNA matches it firmly. Where a row states a size, it is once, few, many or the class of an expanded clone; other rows omit it.

NA,TRBJ1-6,TRBV15,TRBD1,TGTGCCACCAGCAGAGAGCGGACAGGGGGCTCACCCCTCCACTTT,CATSRERTGGSPLHF
NA,TRBJ1-1,TRBV7-2,NA,TGTGCCAGCAGCTTAGTACGGGCCAACACTGAAGCTTTCTTT,CASSLVRANTEAFF
NA,TRBJ1-5,TRBV30,NA,TGTGCCTGGAGTGGAACAGGCAATCAGCCCCAGCATTTT,CAWSGTGNQPQHF
NA,TRBJ2-2,TRBV5-1,TRBD2,TGCGCCAGCAGGGGAGCGGGAGACACCGGGGAGCTGTTTTTT,CASRGAGDTGELFF
NA,TRBJ1-5,TRBV20-1,NA,TGCAGTGCTAGTTCGGGTGTAAGTCAGCCCCAGCATTTT,CSASSGVSQPQHF
NA,TRBJ1-4,TRBV12-3/TRBV12-4,TRBD1,TGTGCCAGCAGCCAGGGGGTAGATGAAAAACTGTTTTTT,CASSQGVDEKLFF
once,TRBJ2-1,TRBV13,NA,TGTGCCAGCAGCGGAGCGGTCAGCTCCTACAATGAGCAGTTCTTC,CASSGAVSSYNEQFF
NA,TRBJ2-5,TRBV10-3,NA,TGTGCCACTGGAGGGGGCGGAACAGAGACCCAGTACTTC,CATGGGGTETQYF
NA,TRBJ2-2,TRBV28,NA,TGTGCCAGCAAGCGGATAGACACCGGGGAGCTGTTTTTT,CASKRIDTGELFF
NA,TRBJ2-3,TRBV14,NA,TGTGCCAGCAGCCAAGATTGGGATACGCAGTATTTT,CASSQDWDTQYF
NA,TRBJ1-1,TRBV6-1,NA,TGTGCCAGCAGTGAGCGGGTCACTGAAGCTTTCTTT,CASSERVTEAFF
NA,TRBJ1-1,TRBV11-2,NA,TGTGCCAGCAGCCCTGTGGGGGGCAGGGGCACTGAAGCTTTCTTT,CASSPVGGRGTEAFF
NA,TRBJ1-1,TRBV6-2/TRBV6-3,TRBD1,TGTGCCAGCAGCCCTAACAGGGGGCGGGGCACTGAAGCTTTCTTT,CASSPNRGRGTEAFF
NA,TRBJ2-7,TRBV19,TRBD2,TGTGCCAGTAGTCCGGGACTAGCGGCCTACGAGCAGTACTTC,CASSPGLAAYEQYF
once,TRBJ2-1,TRBV7-3,TRBD1,TGTGCCAGCAGCTTTTTTAGCGGACAGGGCAATGAGCAGTTCTTC,CASSFFSGQGNEQFF
NA,TRBJ2-5,TRBV7-9,TRBD2,TGTGCCAGCAGCTTCGGTCTAGGGACTAGCGGTGAGACCCAGTACTTC,CASSFGLGTSGETQYF
NA,TRBJ2-5,TRBV7-2,TRBD1,TGTGCCAGCAGCCCCCAGACAGGGACGCCTCAAGAGACCCAGTACTTC,CASSPQTGTPQETQYF
NA,TRBJ2-5,TRBV18,TRBD1,TGTGCCAGCTCGCGGGGACTTACAGGGGGCGTTGAGACCCAGTACTTC,CASSRGLTGGVETQYF
NA,TRBJ2-4,TRBV2,NA,TGTGCCAGCAGGGGACCGGGGGTAGCCAAAAACATTCAGTACTTC,CASRGPGVAKNIQYF
NA,TRBJ2-2,TRBV5-4,TRBD2,TGTGCCAGCGGCCTAGCGGGAGACAACACCGGGGAGCTGTTTTTT,CASGLAGDNTGELFF
NA,TRBJ1-2,TRBV5-6,TRBD1,TGTGCCAGCAGACCCGAACAGGGGTCGGCCTATGGCTACACCTTC,CASRPEQGSAYGYTF
NA,TRBJ1-3,TRBV28,NA,TGTGCCAGCAGTTTCGGGGCAGGGGCTTTAAGAAACACCATATATTTT,CASSFGAGALRNTIYF
NA,TRBJ1-5,TRBV4-3,NA,TGCGCCAGCAGCCAAGGGGGGAGTGCAGATCAGCCCCAGCATTTT,CASSQGGSADQPQHF
NA,TRBJ1-6,TRBV10-1,TRBD1,TGCGCCAGCAGCGTCCCGGGACAGAATAATTCACCCCTCCACTTT,CASSVPGQNNSPLHF
NA,TRBJ1-5,TRBV15,NA,TGTGCCACCAGCAGACTGACAGGCCCGTTCAGCAATCAGCCCCAGCATTTT,CATSRLTGPFSNQPQHF
NA,TRBJ1-2,TRBV30,NA,TGTGCCTGGAGTAACACAGGGACCCATGGCTACACCTTC,CAWSNTGTHGYTF
NA,TRBJ1-1,TRBV20-1,NA,TGCAGTGCTAGTAAGGGAATTGAAGCTTTCTTT,CSASKGIEAFF
NA,TRBJ2-3,TRBV7-2,TRBD1,TGTGCCAGCAGCTCAGGGGGATACACAGATACGCAGTATTTT,CASSSGGYTDTQYF
NA,TRBJ2-3,TRBV7-3,TRBD2,TGTGCCAGCAGCCCCAGCGGGAGGGTCACAGATACGCAGTATTTT,CASSPSGRVTDTQYF
NA,TRBJ2-1,TRBV6-2/TRBV6-3,TRBD2,TGTGCCAGCAGTTACCCTCGTTCCAGGTCTGGAGGGAGGGACCCCAATGAGCAGTTCTTC,CASSYPRSRSGGRDPNEQFF
NA,TRBJ2-3,TRBV4-1,TRBD2,TGCGCCAGCAGCCAAGATCCTAGCGGATCTAGCACAGATACGCAGTATTTT,CASSQDPSGSSTDTQYF
once,TRBJ1-4,TRBV19,NA,TGTGCCAGTAGTATTGGCCAGGACATACCTTCTGAAAAACTGTTTTTT,CASSIGQDIPSEKLFF
NA,TRBJ2-7,TRBV9,NA,TGTGCCAGCAGCGCCCACGTAGGGGCGGAGAGCGAGCAGTACTTC,CASSAHVGAESEQYF
NA,TRBJ1-1,TRBV6-5,NA,TGTGCCAGCAGTCGAATATACAACACTGAAGCTTTCTTT,CASSRIYNTEAFF
NA,TRBJ2-6,TRBV5-1,TRBD1,TGCGCCAGCAGCACGGGACAGGGGACCTCTGGGGCCAACGTCCTGACTTTC,CASSTGQGTSGANVLTF
once,TRBJ2-5,TRBV6-2/TRBV6-3,NA,TGTGCCAGCAGCCCCACGAGGGAGACCCAGTACTTC,CASSPTRETQYF
NA,TRBJ2-5,TRBV12-3/TRBV12-4,NA,TGTGCCAGCAGTTTAAGCGGAACTGCGTACTTC,CASSLSGTAYF
NA,TRBJ2-1,TRBV18,TRBD2,TGTGCCAGCTCCCCGGGGGGAACCGAGCAGTTCTTC,CASSPGGTEQFF
NA,TRBJ1-1,TRBV5-1,NA,TGCGCCAGCAGCTTGGGCGTTAGAGTTCGATTGGGAACTGAAGCTTTCTTT,CASSLGVRVRLGTEAFF
NA,TRBJ1-1,TRBV24-1,TRBD1,TGTGCCACCCGGGACAGTTCGAACACTGAAGCTTTCTTT,CATRDSSNTEAFF
NA,TRBJ2-2,TRBV5-1,NA,TGCGCCAGCAGCTTGGATAGGATGGACACCGGGGAGCTGTTTTTT,CASSLDRMDTGELFF
NA,TRBJ2-1,TRBV7-2,TRBD2,TGTGCCAGCAGCCCAGATCGGGGACTAGCTTTCGATGAGCAGTTCTTC,CASSPDRGLAFDEQFF
NA,TRBJ1-2,TRBV30,NA,TGTGCCTTTGGACCCGCTAACTATGGCTACACCTTC,CAFGPANYGYTF
NA,TRBJ2-1,TRBV5-5,NA,TGTGCCAGCAGCTCGCCGGGCTCCCACAATGAGCAGTTCTTC,CASSSPGSHNEQFF
NA,TRBJ1-6,TRBV30,TRBD1,TGTGCCTGGAGTACAGGGGGAAGATCACCCCTCCACTTT,CAWSTGGRSPLHF
few,TRBJ1-2,TRBV6-5,TRBD1,TGTGCCAGCAGTTACGACAGGGTTGGAGGCTACACCTTC,CASSYDRVGGYTF
NA,TRBJ2-3,TRBV12-3/TRBV12-4,NA,TGTGCCAGCAGCCCTTATCAAACGCAGTATTTT,CASSPYQTQYF
NA,TRBJ1-2,TRBV28,NA,TGTGCCAGCAGTTTAACGGGGGAAATTTACTATGGCTACACCTTC,CASSLTGEIYYGYTF